This T cell receptor (beta chain) was obtained from a study of blood T cell repertoires in COVID-19. The wider study: The United States, Italy and Spain provided the acute and convalescent COVID-19 samples. From T cells, B-cell-depleted T cells, or PBMCs came the material, which was cDNA or gDNA.

The CDR3 loop spans 15 amino acids. Germline loops: CDR1 LGHNA, CDR2 YSLEER. V lost 0 bases and J lost 1, with 8 bases in between. Methods used by the authors: Scientists estimated how many nucleated cells there were by amplifying reference gene primers. Clones were read by immunoSEQ multiplex PCR, and TCRdb kept only the in-frame ones, dropping some. That table is the source of V, J and clone size, and D and trimming were worked out from the DNA. The sample has 150,000 to 200,000 clones, around 76% seen once. The receptor was derived from a woman aged 45 to 65 with active or convalescent COVID-19. The chain couples TRBV4-3 to TRBJ2-3; no firm D call. Sequencing used peripheral blood. The CDR3: CASSQEWAGTDTQYF. The CDR3 bases are TGCGCCAGCAGCCAAGAATGGGCAGGCACAGATACGCAGTATTTT.